This T cell receptor beta chain was observed in a study of cytomegalovirus exposure and HLA in healthy donors. Study outcomes and limitations: Researchers reported in a later analysis that a missense DCLRE1C variant was tied to TCR beta V- and J-gene trimming. The CMV antigen specificity of a few CMV-associated chains was confirmed through in vitro analysis. Both high specificity and high sensitivity reportedly marked the classifier's diagnosis of cytomegalovirus status.

Both 60 Vbeta primers and 13 Jbeta primers went into the PCR. The data were produced by immunoSEQ multiplex PCR, yet TCRdb's version contains in-frame clones alone and is incomplete. The sample carries more than 150,000 clones, roughly 82% recorded once. From germline, CDR1 is LNHDA and CDR2 SQIVND (reference sequence). Trimming cost V 6 bases and J 2 bases; bases outside gene matches: 9. CDR3 size: 17 residues. Comments on this clone: Its antigen remains unidentified.

Source material: PBMCs. The rearrangement joins TRBV19 to TRBJ1-5, with 11 bases fitting TRBD1. The sequence came from a girl aged 2 to 9 in good health and CMV-seropositive. The CDR3 protein is CASRKRDRGSGNQPQHF. Written as DNA, the CDR3 is TGTGCCAGTAGAAAACGGGACAGGGGGTCAGGCAATCAGCCCCAGCATTTT.